This TCR beta chain was sequenced for a study of control samples from healthy donors and cancer patients (dated by TCRdb to 2019 to 2021). Remarks on this clone: This clone's antigen is unknown. Qualities for individual bases were not recorded, and no much larger clone is one base off.

From a lookup of the germline V gene, CDR1 and CDR2 are SGHDN and FVKESK. Trimming at the junction amounts to 4 bases on V and 3 bases on J, and the germline ends lie 9 bases apart. The CDR3 starts with the cysteine, ends with the phenylalanine, and has 13 residues. The read is trimmed to its CDR3 DNA, 39 bases read in frame from base 1. Library prep was done by the immunoSEQ multiplex PCR assay. The table was pulled from immuneACCESS by TCRdb, which kept in-frame rearrangements only. Such tables lose some clones; where checked, under half of the loss comes from unresolved V genes, and the rest has no known cause. The sample contains some 250,000 clones, roughly 87% of them found a single time. The ten top clones hold about an eighth of the sample.

Sequenced material: PBMCs. The chain was built from TRBV14 and TRBJ1-2; TRBD1 is a weak D gene call, 5 bases matching. This TCR derives from a woman aged 60-75 years with lung cancer. The CDR3 corresponds to CASSRGVHYGYTF. The nucleotide sequence is TGTGCCAGCAGCCGGGGGGTACACTATGGCTACACCTTC.